This TCR beta chain was identified in a study of metastatic and nonmetastatic thyroid tumors. None of the patients had undergone any treatment ahead of thyroid surgery. Relative to its sample, this clone is medium-sized. With MiXCR, TCRdb reprocessed the PCR reads. There are fewer than 15,000 clones in the sample; about an eighth occur only once, and 13% to 15% lies in the top ten. The material sequenced was blood. The source is a female donor with papillary thyroid cancer or a benign thyroid nodule (not recorded which). Some clones in this sample may be carry-over from other donors' samples.

The CDR3: CASSDSGVTGELFF. CDR3 nucleotide sequence: TGTGCCAGCAGTGACTCGGGGGTCACCGGGGAGCTGTTTTTT. V usage is TRBV6-4 and J usage is TRBJ2-2; possibly TRBD1 or TRBD2 for D (5 bases each). V lost 0 bases to trimming and J lost 4 bases, with 6 bases between them. Germline CDR1 and CDR2: MRHNA and SNTAGT. The CDR3 is 14 residues long.